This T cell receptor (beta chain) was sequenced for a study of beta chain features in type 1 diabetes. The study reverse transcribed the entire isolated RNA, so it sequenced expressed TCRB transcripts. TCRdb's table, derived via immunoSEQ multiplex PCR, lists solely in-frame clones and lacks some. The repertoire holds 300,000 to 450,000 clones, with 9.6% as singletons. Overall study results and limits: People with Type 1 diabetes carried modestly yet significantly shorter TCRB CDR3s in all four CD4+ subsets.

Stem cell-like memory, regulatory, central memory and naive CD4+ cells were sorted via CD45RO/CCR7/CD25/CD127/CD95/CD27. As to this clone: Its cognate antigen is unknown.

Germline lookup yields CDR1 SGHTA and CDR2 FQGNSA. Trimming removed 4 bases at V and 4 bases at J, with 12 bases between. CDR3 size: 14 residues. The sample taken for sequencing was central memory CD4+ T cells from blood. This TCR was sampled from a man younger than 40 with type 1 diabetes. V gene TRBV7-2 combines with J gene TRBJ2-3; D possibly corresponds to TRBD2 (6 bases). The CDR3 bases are TGTGCCAGCAGCTCCGGGAGTACCTCAGATACGCAGTATTTT. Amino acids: CASSSGSTSDTQYF. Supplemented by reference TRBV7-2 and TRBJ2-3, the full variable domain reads GAGVSQSPSNKVTEKGKDVELRCDPISGHTALYWYRQSLGQGLEFLIYFQGNSAPDKSGLPSDRFSAERTGGSVSTLTIQRTQQEDSAVYLCASSSGSTSDTQYFGPGTRLTVL.